The clone carrying this T cell receptor beta chain has only a few counts. The data are from a study of T-cell reconstitution after alpha-beta-depleted transplantation in children. The V end was cut by 2 bases, the J end by 4 bases, with 14 bases between. This CDR3 is 16 amino acids long. Germline CDR1 is MGHDK and CDR2 is SYGVNS. This sample's TCRbeta library carried unique molecular identifier barcodes. A single record per CDR3 protein comes from TCRdb applying MiXCR to the PCR reads. The sample consists of 450,000 to 550,000 distinct CDR3 sequences, 11% of them appearing once. Sequenced material: PBMCs, mostly from graft donor cells, taken 180 days after TCRalphabeta/CD19-depleted stem cell transplant. The chain joins TRBV25-1 to TRBJ2-2; D possibly corresponds to TRBD2 (5 bases). The origin of this receptor is a female patient between 2 and 10 years old who had a stem cell transplant for aplastic anemia, so the T cells may come from the graft donor. The CDR3 DNA reads as TGTGCCAGCAGTGAAGGTCGGCTAGCCGGCACCGGGGAGCTGTTTTTT. This translates into CASSEGRLAGTGELFF.